This T cell receptor (beta chain) appears in the sequencing data of a study of T cell changes during pregnancy in multiple sclerosis. Trimming cost V 0 bases and J 2 bases, with 11 bases left between them. The CDR3 runs 15 residues. Germline lookup yields CDR1 SGHTA and CDR2 FQGTGA. Assay used: immunoSEQ multiplex PCR; TCRdb lists only in-frame clones, some missing. The sample lists 40,000 to 50,000 clones, 90% to 95% occurring once. Material: CD4+ T cells from peripheral blood mononuclear cells, obtained in the third trimester of pregnancy. This chain uses TRBV7-3 with TRBJ2-7; the D gene is possibly TRBD1 (5 bases). The TCR comes from a female donor with multiple sclerosis, enrolled in a pregnancy study. This CDR3 reads CASSLTGAPAYEQYF. Written as DNA, the CDR3 is TGTGCCAGCAGCTTAACAGGGGCGCCGGCCTACGAGCAGTACTTC.